This entry lists 23 T cell receptor beta chains sequenced from one sample in a study of CD8 T cells in Susac syndrome. RNA, at about 0.5 to 1 ug, was reverse transcribed with random hexamers. TCRdb called the immunoSEQ multiplex PCR reads again in MiXCR, with one record for every CDR3 protein. The sample contains some 180,000 distinct CDR3 sequences, about 95% of which appear only once. What was sequenced was CD4+ T cells from PBMCs. All receptors derive from a human donor in good health.

The count of this clonotype is one. The chain carries TRBV29-1 and TRBJ1-1; D unresolved. The CDR3 consists of 12 residues. With 5 bases removed from V and 6 bases from J, the gap between germline ends came to 13 bases. The germline gives CDR1 SQVTM, CDR2 ANQGSEA. The CDR3 sequence: CSVYEVRAEAFF. The CDR3 DNA reads TGCAGCGTTTATGAGGTCAGAGCTGAAGCTTTCTTT.

The chain links TRBV27 to TRBJ2-7; 7 nucleotides match TRBD2. CDR1 is MNHEY and CDR2 is SMNVEV in the germline V gene (reference sequence). The length of the CDR3 is 13 residues. Unmatched junction bases numbered 7, after V lost 4 bases and J lost 7 bases. The CDR3 protein is CASSSGGSGEQYF. CDR3 in DNA: TGTGCCAGCAGTTCCGGCGGGAGCGGGGAGCAGTACTTC.

V is TRBV20-1 and J is TRBJ2-3; D ambiguous. This CDR3 is 14 amino acids long. The V gene's germline CDR1 is DFQATT and CDR2 SNEGSKA (reference sequence). Trimming shortened V by 1 base and J by 8 bases, and 16 bases separated the two germline ends. CDR3 amino acids: CSARVNGSFRTQYF. The CDR3 DNA follows: TGCAGTGCTAGAGTCAACGGTTCTTTCCGTACGCAGTATTTT.

The chain is built from TRBV9 and TRBJ2-7; either TRBD1 or TRBD2 may fit D (6 bases each). The V gene's germline CDR1 is SGDLS and CDR2 YYNGEE. Trimming removed 6 bases at V and 4 bases at J, with 17 bases between. This CDR3 is built from 14 residues. The DNA for the CDR3 is TGTGCCAGCAAACTTACAGGGACTCAGTACGAGCAGTACTTC. This encodes CASKLTGTQYEQYF.

The rearrangement joins TRBV7-2 to TRBJ2-7; D remains unclear. Trimming shortened V by 0 bases and J by 7 bases, and 13 bases separated the two germline ends. The CDR3 totals 14 residues. Germline CDR1 and CDR2: SGHTA and FQGNSA. CDR3 coding DNA: TGTGCCAGCAGCTTAGCTGCCAAGGGCATGGAGCAGTACTTC. Translating gives CASSLAAKGMEQYF.

The rearrangement links TRBV5-6 to TRBJ2-1; D tentatively reads TRBD1 or TRBD2 (5 bases each). Germline CDR1 reads SGHDT; CDR2 reads YYEEEE. CDR3 length: 15 residues. The V and J ends lost 2 bases and 6 bases respectively, with 15 bases between them. CDR3 loop: CASSFGLRGFNEQFF. CDR3 coding DNA: TGTGCCAGCAGCTTTGGGTTGAGGGGATTCAATGAGCAGTTCTTC.

The V call is TRBV20-1, the J call TRBJ2-7, with D possibly TRBD1 on 5 matching bases. CDR1 is DFQATT, CDR2 SNEGSKA, per germline (reference sequence). Trimming removed 5 bases from V and 1 base from J, with 15 bases in between. CDR3 length: 14 amino acids. In DNA form, the CDR3 reads TGCAGTGCTCGACCTTTCGACAGTTCCTACGAGCAGTACTTC. This sequence encodes CSARPFDSSYEQYF.

This chain joins TRBV29-1 and TRBJ1-1, with D maybe TRBD1 (5 bases). The V gene lost 7 bases and the J gene lost 1 base, with 13 bases spanning the gap. The CDR3 runs to 13 residues. Germline CDR1 and CDR2: SQVTM and ANQGSEA. The CDR3 reads CSAKTTENTEAFF. CDR3 bases: TGCAGCGCAAAAACGACAGAGAACACTGAAGCTTTCTTT.

The chain joins TRBV3-1 to TRBJ2-7, with 11 bases aligning to TRBD2. Germline CDR1 and CDR2: LGHDT and YNNKEL (reference sequence). The CDR3 has 15 amino acids. The V gene end was trimmed by 3 bases and the J gene end by 4 bases; junction bases not matched to a gene: 5. CDR3 coding DNA: TGTGCCAGCAGCCATGATTCTAGCGGGGGGTACGAGCAGTACTTC. It encodes CASSHDSSGGYEQYF.

The V and J genes are TRBV4-3 and TRBJ1-2; a weak D match, TRBD1 (5 bases). The germline V gene encodes CDR1 LGHNA and CDR2 YSLEER. This CDR3 has 16 residues. Trimming removed 0 bases from V and 4 bases from J, with 15 bases in between. The CDR3, as DNA: TGCGCCAGCAGCCAAGATCGTATGGGACGGGGCTATGGCTACACCTTC. Its protein product is CASSQDRMGRGYGYTF.

This chain links TRBV20-1 with TRBJ1-4, with TRBD1 matching over 10 bases. Trimming took 5 bases from V and 2 from J; bases not matched to a gene: 8. The germline V gene encodes CDR1 DFQATT and CDR2 SNEGSKA (reference sequence). The CDR3 is 16 residues long. Here the CDR3 DNA reads TGCAGTGCTCTCACTCGACAGGGGGCCACTAATGAAAAACTGTTTTTT. It specifies CSALTRQGATNEKLFF.

The chain is built from TRBV12-3 or TRBV12-4 and TRBJ1-4, with D possibly matching TRBD1 (5 bases). The CDR3 has 16 residues. V was shortened by 1 base and J by 3 bases, with 12 bases between the two germline ends. The chain's CDR3 is CASSLVSGGSNEKLFF. In DNA form, the CDR3 reads TGTGCCAGCAGTTTAGTCTCCGGGGGTTCTAATGAAAAACTGTTTTTT.

The chain carries TRBV4-3 and TRBJ2-5; the D gene is possibly TRBD2 (6 bases). Per germline, CDR1 LGHNA and CDR2 YSLEER. The CDR3 spans 17 residues. V lost 0 bases and J 4 bases, leaving 18 bases between the germline ends. The DNA of the CDR3 is TGCGCCAGCAGCCAAGATAGGGGACTGTACTGGGGAGAGACCCAGTACTTC. Translating gives CASSQDRGLYWGETQYF.

The table lists this clonotype with a count of one. The V gene is TRBV15, the J gene TRBJ2-2, with no clear D. The length of the CDR3 is 12 residues. Germline lookup yields CDR1 LNHNV and CDR2 YYDKDF (reference sequence). The V end was cut by 0 bases, the J end by 6 bases, with 2 bases between. Here the CDR3 reads CATSRDAGELFF. The CDR3 DNA reads as TGTGCCACCAGCAGAGACGCCGGGGAGCTGTTTTTT.

The chain is built from TRBV30 and TRBJ1-3; D might be TRBD1 (6 bases). The germline gives CDR1 GTSNPN, CDR2 SVGIG (reference sequence). This CDR3 spans 14 amino acids. V lost 6 bases, J lost 0 bases, and 12 bases lay in between. The CDR3 region has the DNA TGTGCCTGTAGCACAGGGATCTCTGGAAACACCATATATTTT. Its protein product is CACSTGISGNTIYF.

The J gene is TRBJ2-5, the V gene TRBV18; D is unclear. This CDR3 has 12 amino acids. Germline values: CDR1 KGHSH, CDR2 LQKENI. The germline V and J ends were trimmed by 1 base and 7 bases, with 7 bases remaining between them. CDR3 nucleotide sequence: TGTGCCAGCTCACCACGGGAAGCGACCCAGTACTTC. This encodes CASSPREATQYF.

The V gene is TRBV29-1, the J gene TRBJ1-1, with D perhaps matching TRBD1 (5 bases). V was pared by 6 bases and J by 1 base, with 15 bases between. Germline CDR1 reads SQVTM; CDR2 reads ANQGSEA. The CDR3 has 14 residues. The CDR3 here is CSVLPTGGNTEAFF. The CDR3 nucleotides read TGCAGCGTGCTACCGACGGGGGGGAACACTGAAGCTTTCTTT.

The V and J genes are TRBV15 and TRBJ1-1, with no clear D. The V end was cut by 3 bases, the J end by 4 bases, with 9 bases between. The CDR3 runs to 13 residues. Germline lookup yields CDR1 LNHNV and CDR2 YYDKDF (reference sequence). The CDR3 spells CATSRDDGTEAFF. CDR3 DNA sequence: TGTGCCACCAGCAGGGATGACGGCACTGAAGCTTTCTTT.

The CDR3 nucleotides read TGCAGCGTTGAAGGGGTTTCGGAGACCCAGTACTTC. Protein: CSVEGVSETQYF. The chain is built from TRBV29-1 and TRBJ2-5, with unresolved D. The germline V gene encodes CDR1 SQVTM and CDR2 ANQGSEA. The V end was cut by 1 base, the J end by 5 bases, with 8 bases between. The CDR3 runs to 12 residues.

This clonotype was observed a single time. V and J are TRBV9 and TRBJ2-5, with D maybe TRBD1 (6 bases). The germline V gene has CDR1 SGDLS and CDR2 YYNGEE. V was trimmed by 0 bases and J by 2 bases, leaving 8 bases between them. The CDR3 is 14 amino acids. The CDR3 DNA follows: TGTGCCAGCAGCGTAGGTGGACAGCAAGAGACCCAGTACTTC. Its protein is CASSVGGQQETQYF.

The chain joins TRBV30 to TRBJ1-3; no firm D call. Trimming removed 3 bases at V and 0 bases at J, with 6 bases between. CDR1 and CDR2 (germline): GTSNPN, SVGIG (reference sequence). The CDR3 consists of 13 residues. The CDR3 sequence is CAWSTYSGNTIYF. Here the CDR3 DNA reads TGTGCCTGGAGCACGTACTCTGGAAACACCATATATTTT. Drawing the rest from reference TRBV30 and TRBJ1-3, the complete variable domain is SQTIHQWPATLVQPVGSPLSLECTVEGTSNPNLYWYRQAAGRGLQLLFYSVGIGQISSEVPQNLSASRPQDRQFILSSKKLLLSDSGFYLCAWSTYSGNTIYFGEGSWLTVV.

The chain is built from TRBV30 and TRBJ1-2, with D uncertain. V gave up 2 bases and J gave up 8 bases, with 15 bases separating them. Germline V gene data show CDR1 as GTSNPN and CDR2 as SVGIG (reference sequence). The CDR3 length is 13 residues. CDR3 residues: CAWSFLPEAGYTF. The CDR3 region has the DNA TGTGCCTGGAGTTTTCTGCCAGAAGCGGGCTACACCTTC.

The rearrangement uses TRBV7-6 and TRBJ2-2; TRBD2 matches 9 bases. V lost 5 bases, J lost 4 bases, and 8 bases stayed unmatched. There are 16 residues in the CDR3. CDR1 is SGHVS and CDR2 is FNYEAQ in the germline V gene. The CDR3 bases are TGTGCCAGCAGCCCCCGGGCTAGCGGGATCACCGGGGAGCTGTTTTTT. Translation gives CASSPRASGITGELFF.